This entry describes one TCR beta chain. This clone was seen a single time. What antigen it recognizes has not been identified. Nothing much larger sits one base from this clone, and base qualities are not available. Healthy HIV-negative adults with no recently reported acute infections or vaccinations were included as donors. Only Caucasian adults living in Nashville, Tennessee, USA were represented among the donors. Magnetic negative selection was used to enrich CD4+ T cells, after which naive cells were positively selected on CD45RA and the negative fraction became the memory subset. Blood was obtained by leukapheresis, after which PBMCs were separated by Ficoll-Histopaque density gradient centrifugation and cryopreserved in liquid nitrogen vapor phase. Purity and quantity of every magnetically sorted T cell population were checked by analytical flow cytometry. Genomic DNA was isolated from each sorted fraction and quantified by UV absorbance on a Nanodrop 2000c.

This record comes from a study of shared clonotypes between healthy human individuals (dated by TCRdb to the early 2020s). With respect to the entire study: The cohort included three men and a couple of women between 18 and 49 years of age. Per donor, three plates each were used for CD4 naive and CD4 memory, two for CD8 naive, and one for CD8 memory. To estimate repertoire size and how much clonotype sharing occurs between individuals, the study deeply sequenced the blood TCR repertoires of about five healthy adults. To increase sequencing depth and limit assay-specific biases, different laboratories used diverse techniques to prepare libraries and sequence TCR repertoires. Per donor, leukapheresis produced somewhere between about 0.94 and 9.5 billion PBMCs. Beyond this particular receptor, the publication reports: Compared with non-shared clonotypes, the clonotypes found in all four sorted-subset donors had higher generation probabilities. Naive subsets generally had larger estimated clonotype richness than memory subsets did. Even with the large sequencing depth, rarefaction of the sorted-subset datasets indicated that sequencing was incomplete. When several donors were compared, the shared fraction of clonotypes was around 5% for naive CD4, more than 3% for naive CD8, roughly 2.5% for memory CD4, and 0.35% to 0.4% for memory CD8. Sampling was limited to blood, and TCR repertoires in tissue likely differ from TCR repertoires in blood. The small number of donors limited the genetic and exposure-history diversity represented. Pairwise subsampling led to the expectation that sequencing depth would affect the degree of clonotype sharing among donors.

TCR CDR3 regions were amplified from genomic DNA by multiplex PCR using the deep immunoSEQ assay. Extracted genomic DNA from each cell subset was spread evenly across all wells of several immunoSEQ 96-well plates, with each plate serving as a replicate. For sorted subsets, around 200 ng genomic DNA, equal to tens of thousands of T cell genomes, was loaded into each replicate PCR. The purified libraries were quantified using a Qubit 3.0 fluorometer, sized with a Bioanalyzer 2100, and then quantified again using the KAPA Library Quantification kit. Each immunoSEQ 96-well plate was sequenced on its own single-read 150-cycle Illumina NextSeq 550 flow cell. The study's processing was this. Because only junctional sequences without quality scores were contained in the immunoSEQ output, filtering matching that applied to full-length reads could not be performed. To assign V/J genes and CDR3, sequences were annotated using PyIR, a Python wrapper for IgBLAST v1.9, with IMGT germline references. Any read was removed if the V/J assignment was weak (E-value above 1e-6), the CDR3 was missing, or the read contained stop codons, out-of-frame junctions, or ambiguous translated residues. V3J clonotypes were defined by identical inferred V gene, J gene, and CDR3 amino acid sequence. Percentage overlap between repertoires was calculated by dividing the number of shared unique clonotypes by the size of the smaller repertoire. Repertoire richness was assessed with RTK rarefaction, the Chao1 estimator, and Recon v2.1 estimates of unobserved clonotypes. Generation probabilities for all TCRbeta clonotypes obtained by the gDNA method from a handful of donors were computed using OLGA. Drawn from immuneACCESS, this table holds only the in-frame rearrangements with V and J called that TCRdb kept. Clones are partly lost; checked studies trace under half to an unresolved V gene and leave the rest unexplained. V, J and clone size are taken as reported in that table, and D and trimming were inferred from the DNA itself. This sample comprises 2 million or so clones, roughly 94% of them detected only once. Jointly, the top ten make up under 0.15% of the sample.

The CDR3 holds 14 amino acids from the cysteine to the phenylalanine. Only the CDR3 portion is preserved as DNA: 42 bases, with reading frame beginning at the first base. Per the germline V gene (reference sequence), MNHEY is the CDR1 and SMNVEV is the CDR2. The V end loses 8 bases and the J end loses 0 bases, and a stretch of 11 bases separates them. Sequenced input: naive CD4+ T cells sorted from blood. The intended sense of this specimen's cell subset or site label: CD45RA+ positively selected. The V and J genes are TRBV27 and TRBJ1-3; 5 matching bases give a weak D call of TRBD1. The sequence derives from a young man in good health. Read as DNA, the sequence is TGTGCCAGCGGGGGGTCCCGCTCTGGAAACACCATATATTTT. Its coded protein is CASGGSRSGNTIYF.